Presented here are 29 T cell receptor beta chains from one specimen sequenced in a study of cytomegalovirus exposure and HLA in healthy donors. TCRdb's table, derived via immunoSEQ multiplex PCR, lists solely in-frame clones and lacks some. The table lists 120,000 to 150,000 clones, approximately 87% of them singletons, with less than 3% in the top ten. The sample comprised PBMCs. These receptors originate from a man between 18 and 29 years old in good health and CMV-seronegative.

The chain has TRBV5-4 and TRBJ2-5, with 7 positions matching TRBD2. The CDR3 sequence is 15 residues long. The ends lost 7 bases at V and 1 base at J; junction bases unmatched: 10. Germline CDR1 SGHNT, CDR2 YYREEE (reference sequence). The DNA for the CDR3 is TGTGCCAGCTCTCCCGGCCCGGGGGGCCAAGAGACCCAGTACTTC. This encodes CASSPGPGGQETQYF.

This chain links TRBV6-6 with TRBJ2-7; D uncertain. The CDR3 is 14 amino acids. The V gene lost 0 bases and the J gene lost 0 bases, with 6 bases spanning the gap. Germline CDR1 reads MNHNY; CDR2 reads SVGAGI (reference sequence). CDR3 sequence (DNA): TGTGCCAGCAGTTACTCGGAGATCTCCTACGAGCAGTACTTC. Amino acid sequence: CASSYSEISYEQYF.

The chain couples TRBV7-2 to TRBJ2-3; 13 bases align to TRBD2. The CDR3 contains 16 residues. Germline trimming cut 5 bases from V and 2 bases from J; bases unmatched to any gene: 4. Germline values: CDR1 SGHTA, CDR2 FQGNSA. CDR3 nucleotide sequence: TGTGCCAGCAGCCTGGGACTAGCGGGGTTCACAGATACGCAGTATTTT. The encoded protein is CASSLGLAGFTDTQYF. The complete variable domain, with remaining parts taken from reference TRBV7-2 and TRBJ2-3, reads GAGVSQSPSNKVTEKGKDVELRCDPISGHTALYWYRQSLGQGLEFLIYFQGNSAPDKSGLPSDRFSAERTGGSVSTLTIQRTQQEDSAVYLCASSLGLAGFTDTQYFGPGTRLTVL.

This clone was observed a few times. The V call is TRBV6-1, the J call TRBJ2-2, with TRBD1 identical over 7 bases. The V and J ends lost 6 bases and 3 bases, in that order; junction bases with no gene match: 4. The CDR3 contains 14 residues. Germline V lookup: CDR1 MNHNS, CDR2 SASEGT. CDR3 residues: CASSRTGDTGELFF. The CDR3 DNA is TGTGCCAGCAGCCGAACAGGGGACACCGGGGAGCTGTTTTTT.

V and J are TRBV7-6 and TRBJ2-1, with 9 bases aligning to TRBD2. V shed 2 bases, J shed 7 bases, and the junction held 9 bases outside the gene matches. Looked up from germline, CDR1 is SGHVS and CDR2 is FNYEAQ. This CDR3 is built from 16 residues. Here the CDR3 DNA reads TGTGCCAGCAGCTTATGGGGCCCGCTAGCGGGGAATGAGCAGTTCTTC. Its translation: CASSLWGPLAGNEQFF.

The sample holds one count of this clone. The chain couples TRBV29-1 to TRBJ2-1; maybe TRBD2 (7 bases). The ends were cut back, 4 bases at V and 8 bases at J, with 18 bases in the middle. The germline V gene has CDR1 SQVTM and CDR2 ANQGSEA. This CDR3 has 14 residues. The CDR3 coding sequence is TGCAGCGTTGCTTGGCGGGGGCTCAATCATGAGCAGTTCTTC. Its protein product is CSVAWRGLNHEQFF.

The chain has TRBV7-9 and TRBJ2-2; maybe TRBD2 (5 bases). The CDR3 has 14 amino acids. Trimming removed 5 bases from V and 0 bases from J, with 7 bases in between. Germline V gene lookup returns CDR1 SEHNR and CDR2 FQNEAQ (reference sequence). Written as DNA, the CDR3 is TGTGCCAGCAGCAGAGGGTCGAACACCGGGGAGCTGTTTTTT. Protein: CASSRGSNTGELFF. The variable domain in full, with the rest retrieved from reference TRBV7-9 and TRBJ2-2, is DTGVSQNPRHKITKRGQNVTFRCDPISEHNRLYWYRQTLGQGPEFLTYFQNEAQLEKSRLLSDRFSAERPKGSFSTLEIQRTEQGDSAMYLCASSRGSNTGELFFGEGSRLTVL.

The chain recombines TRBV20-1 with TRBJ2-5, with a weak D call TRBD1 (5 bases). Germline CDR1 and CDR2: DFQATT and SNEGSKA (reference sequence). The CDR3 loop spans 11 amino acids. V was shortened by 6 bases and J by 9 bases, with 14 bases between the two germline ends. CDR3 loop: CSAPLEGAQYF. CDR3 bases: TGCAGTGCCCCCCTAGAAGGGGCCCAGTACTTC.

This clone was counted many times. V usage is TRBV11-2 and J usage is TRBJ1-1; D call uncertain. The CDR3 extends over 12 amino acids. Trimming left V 6 bases short and J 3 bases short, with 8 bases between. The V gene's germline CDR1 is SGHAT and CDR2 FQNNGV. This CDR3 is CASSTSDTEAFF. DNA of the CDR3: TGTGCCAGCAGTACCAGTGACACTGAAGCTTTCTTT.

V and J are TRBV2 and TRBJ2-5; perhaps TRBD1 as D (6 bases). In germline, CDR1 is SNHLY, CDR2 FYNNEI. Trimming stripped 4 bases from V and 5 bases from J, with 14 bases between. This CDR3 comprises 14 residues. The CDR3: CASSADRSTETQYF. The CDR3 coding sequence is TGTGCCAGCAGTGCCGACAGGTCGACGGAGACCCAGTACTTC. Variable domain in full (rest from reference TRBV2 and TRBJ2-5): EPEVTQTPSHQVTQMGQEVILRCVPISNHLYFYWYRQILGQKVEFLVSFYNNEISEKSEIFDDQFSVERPDGSNFTLKIRSTKLEDSAMYFCASSADRSTETQYFGPGTRLLVL.

The rearrangement joins TRBV6-5 to TRBJ2-7; 7 nucleotides match TRBD2. The CDR3 consists of 14 residues. CDR1 and CDR2 from the germline V gene are MNHEY and SVGAGI. V trimming: 6 bases; J trimming: 3 bases; junction bases outside the gene matches: 8. Here the CDR3 reads CASRANSGNYEQYF. The CDR3 coding sequence is TGTGCCAGCAGAGCAAACAGCGGGAACTACGAGCAGTACTTC.

The rearrangement joins TRBV2 to TRBJ1-1; the D gene is possibly TRBD1 (5 bases). CDR3 size: 14 residues. The ends were cut back, 9 bases at V and 0 bases at J, with 14 bases in the middle. CDR1 is SNHLY, CDR2 FYNNEI, per germline. This CDR3 reads CARSRGNMNTEAFF. The CDR3 DNA is TGTGCCAGATCTAGGGGAAACATGAACACTGAAGCTTTCTTT.

The rearrangement joins TRBV5-4 to TRBJ2-4; 7 nucleotides line up with TRBD1. V lost 4 bases to trimming and J lost 1 base; unmatched junction nucleotides: 8. Germline-derived CDR1 and CDR2 are SGHNT and YYREEE (reference sequence). This CDR3 has 16 residues. CDR3 sequence reads: CASSAMTGRAKNIQYF. The DNA of the CDR3 is TGTGCCAGCAGCGCCATGACAGGGCGGGCCAAAAACATTCAGTACTTC.

In this sample, this clone turned up once. This sequence joins TRBV6-5 and TRBJ1-1; D is possibly TRBD1 (6 bases). The germline V and J ends were trimmed by 1 base and 9 bases, with 15 bases remaining between them. CDR3 length: 14 residues. Germline assignment: CDR1 MNHEY and CDR2 SVGAGI. The CDR3 DNA reads as TGTGCCAGCAGTTACTACGGACAGATCGGTAAAGCTTTCTTT. It codes for CASSYYGQIGKAFF.

This chain links TRBV7-2 with TRBJ2-2; D gene uncertain. CDR1 and CDR2 from the germline V gene are SGHTA and FQGNSA. V lost 0 bases and J lost 6, with 11 bases in between. The CDR3 spans 15 residues. The CDR3 sequence: CASSLASKMAGELFF. The CDR3, as DNA: TGTGCCAGCAGCTTAGCTAGCAAGATGGCCGGGGAGCTGTTTTTT.

The genes are TRBV18 and TRBJ1-1; a possible D gene is TRBD1 (6 bases). Trimming removed 6 bases at V and 2 bases at J, with 19 bases between. CDR1 KGHSH and CDR2 LQKENI come from the germline V gene. CDR3 length: 16 residues. The CDR3 sequence is CASSQQAQGPNTEAFF. CDR3 bases: TGTGCCAGCTCCCAACAAGCGCAGGGGCCCAACACTGAAGCTTTCTTT.

This clone was detected only a few times. Other DNA sequences within the sample encode an identical CDR3. J is TRBJ2-7 and V is TRBV6-5, with 9 bases matching TRBD1. V gave up 0 bases and J gave up 0 bases; unmatched junction bases: 3. Per the germline V gene, CDR1 is MNHEY and CDR2 is SVGAGI. There are 16 residues in the CDR3. The CDR3 loop reads CASSYSRTGDSYEQYF. The CDR3 DNA is TGTGCCAGCAGTTACTCCAGGACAGGGGACTCCTACGAGCAGTACTTC.

This sequence joins TRBV19 and TRBJ2-5; TRBD2 matches at 8 bases. The junction had 3 bases not matched to a gene; V was cut back by 2 bases and J by 4 bases. Germline loops: CDR1 LNHDA, CDR2 SQIVND (reference sequence). CDR3 length: 14 residues. In nucleotides, the CDR3 is TGTGCCAGTAGTATATGGCTAGCGGGAGAGACCCAGTACTTC. This codes for CASSIWLAGETQYF. Drawing the rest from reference TRBV19 and TRBJ2-5, the complete variable domain is DGGITQSPKYLFRKEGQNVTLSCEQNLNHDAMYWYRQDPGQGLRLIYYSQIVNDFQKGDIAEGYSVSREKKESFPLTVTSAQKNPTAFYLCASSIWLAGETQYFGPGTRLLVL.

This chain connects TRBV9 to TRBJ2-1; 15 bases fit TRBD2. The V and J ends lost 3 bases and 1 base, in that order; junction bases with no gene match: 8. The CDR3 runs to 19 residues. In germline, CDR1 is SGDLS, CDR2 YYNGEE. The CDR3 protein is CASSGSGGLAGGSYNEQFF. For the CDR3, the DNA is TGTGCCAGCAGCGGCTCCGGGGGACTAGCGGGAGGATCCTACAATGAGCAGTTCTTC.

The chain couples TRBV10-2 to TRBJ2-1; 10 bases map to TRBD2. V lost 2 bases, J lost 5 bases, and 3 bases stayed unmatched. CDR1 and CDR2 (germline): WSHSY, SAAADI. The CDR3 is 15 amino acids. CDR3 sequence (DNA): TGCGCCAGCAGTGAGGTAGCGGGGGGTAACAATGAGCAGTTCTTC. Encoded protein: CASSEVAGGNNEQFF.

This sequence joins TRBV5-1 and TRBJ2-3, with D unclear. The CDR3 extends over 14 amino acids. The germline CDR1 and CDR2 sequences are SGHRS and YFSETQ. The V gene lost 0 bases and the J gene lost 4 bases, with 9 bases spanning the gap. The CDR3 is CASSLVTFPDTQYF. DNA of the CDR3: TGCGCCAGCAGCTTGGTTACATTCCCAGATACGCAGTATTTT.

This chain links TRBV10-2 with TRBJ2-7; unclear D gene. Trimming took 8 bases from V and 3 from J, leaving 8 bases between them. Germline V gives CDR1 WSHSY, CDR2 SAAADI. The CDR3 is 11 amino acids. The CDR3 bases are TGCGCCAGCCTTAGCAGCTACGAGCAGTACTTC. It is translated as CASLSSYEQYF.

The chain links TRBV19 to TRBJ1-1; D possibly corresponds to TRBD1 (6 bases). The CDR3 is 15 residues long. Trimming stripped 7 bases from V and 4 bases from J, with 19 bases between. CDR1 is LNHDA, CDR2 SQIVND, per germline (reference sequence). CDR3 in DNA: TGTGCCAGTAAGCTGGGAACAGGGAAACCCACTGAAGCTTTCTTT. Translation gives CASKLGTGKPTEAFF.

The rearrangement joins TRBV10-3 to TRBJ2-2, with 8 bases identical to TRBD1. This CDR3 contains 16 residues. Germline V CDR1 and CDR2: ENHRY, SYGVKD. The V gene end was trimmed by 6 bases and the J gene end by 1 base; junction bases not matched to a gene: 7. CDR3 sequence: CAISPYGTGNTGELFF. Written as DNA, the CDR3 is TGTGCCATCAGCCCATACGGGACAGGGAACACCGGGGAGCTGTTTTTT.

The chain employs TRBV25-1 and TRBJ2-7, with TRBD1 matching 8 bases. The germline V gene has CDR1 MGHDK and CDR2 SYGVNS. The CDR3 runs to 12 residues. Trimming at V came to 2 bases and at J to 9 bases, leaving 3 bases not matched to a gene. The CDR3 loop is CASSEGGQGQYF. CDR3 nucleotide sequence: TGTGCCAGCAGTGAAGGCGGACAGGGGCAGTACTTC.

The chain has TRBV27 and TRBJ2-1; tentative D call: TRBD2 (6 bases). V lost 5 bases and J 10 bases, leaving 18 bases between the germline ends. The CDR3 is made up of 14 amino acids. The V gene's germline CDR1 is MNHEY and CDR2 SMNVEV (reference sequence). In DNA, the CDR3 is TGTGCCAGCAGTCCACCGGGACTCCTAGGGGAGCAGTTCTTC. This codes for CASSPPGLLGEQFF.

The chain joins TRBV2 to TRBJ2-7, with D uncertain. Germline assignment: CDR1 SNHLY and CDR2 FYNNEI. Deletions cut 4 bases from V and 6 bases from J, with 7 bases between. This CDR3 is built from 11 residues. For the CDR3, the DNA is TGTGCCAGCAGTGCAGGCATCGAGCAGTACTTC. Translation: CASSAGIEQYF.

CDR3 nucleotide sequence: TGTGCCAGCAGTCGGGCGGGGACGGGAGACACTGAAGCTTTCTTT. It translates to CASSRAGTGDTEAFF. This chain joins TRBV6-5 and TRBJ1-1; tentatively, D is TRBD1 (5 bases). Germline assignment: CDR1 MNHEY and CDR2 SVGAGI. The CDR3 sequence is 15 residues long. V lost 5 bases to trimming and J lost 3 bases, with 16 bases between them.

CDR3 DNA: TGTGCCAGCAGCGTAGTAGGAGCGGGAGGGTACAATGAGCAGTTCTTC. Protein: CASSVVGAGGYNEQFF. The chain recombines TRBV9 with TRBJ2-1, with 10 bases matching TRBD2. The CDR3 runs 16 residues. The ends lost 0 bases at V and 4 bases at J; junction bases unmatched: 4. CDR1 is SGDLS, CDR2 YYNGEE, per germline.